The 9 T cell receptor beta chains below come from one sample, sequenced in a study of identical twins. TCRdb used MiXCR to reprocess the 5' RACE reads, holding one entry per CDR3 protein. The profile covers 240,000 or so distinct CDR3 sequences, with approximately 7% appearing a single time and roughly 3.4% taken by the ten largest. These data also featured in a second study, about yellow fever vaccine responses in identical twins.

The sequencing input was memory (CD45RO+) T cells sorted from blood. The receptor set was obtained from a woman aged 18-30 years in good health.

In this sample, this clonotype turned up a few times. The rearrangement joins TRBV2 to TRBJ2-1, with D possibly TRBD2 on 6 matching bases. From germline, CDR1 is SNHLY and CDR2 FYNNEI. Trimming shortened V by 4 bases and J by 3 bases, and 7 bases separated the two germline ends. The CDR3 runs to 13 residues. The CDR3 sequence: CASSGRGYNEQFF. The CDR3 DNA follows: TGTGCCAGCAGTGGGAGGGGCTACAATGAGCAGTTCTTC.

V usage is TRBV6-1 and J usage is TRBJ2-7; D is uncertain. Germline CDR1 is MNHNS and CDR2 is SASEGT. The V end lost 7 bases, the J end lost 9 bases, and 16 bases lay between the germline ends. CDR3 length: 12 residues. In DNA, the CDR3 is TGTGCCAGCACTCCCGGTTACCCCCCGCAGTACGTC. Its protein product is CASTPGYPPQYV.

This clonotype was seen a handful of times. The V gene is TRBV19, the J gene TRBJ2-2; D gene ambiguous. This CDR3 contains 14 residues. The germline gives CDR1 LNHDA, CDR2 SQIVND (reference sequence). V gave up 5 bases and J gave up 0 bases, with 7 bases separating them. The DNA of the CDR3 is TGTGCCAGTAGTGATAGATCGAACACCGGGGAGCTGTTTTTT. Amino acids: CASSDRSNTGELFF.

Here the CDR3 DNA reads TGTGCCAGCAGCCCACGGCCGGGACAGCCTAAGGGCTACGAGCAGTACTTC. The encoded protein is CASSPRPGQPKGYEQYF. The rearrangement uses TRBV7-9 and TRBJ2-7; 7 bases match TRBD1. The CDR3 extends over 17 amino acids. After removal of 5 bases from V and 3 bases from J, the junction contained 16 bases not matched to a gene. The germline gives CDR1 SEHNR, CDR2 FQNEAQ (reference sequence).

This clonotype has at least ten counts. J is TRBJ1-6 and V is TRBV20-1; D is possibly TRBD1 (5 bases). V shed 3 bases and J shed 7 bases, with 19 bases lying between them. The germline gives CDR1 DFQATT, CDR2 SNEGSKA (reference sequence). The CDR3 extends over 16 amino acids. In DNA, the CDR3 is TGCAGTGCTAGGGGACCCGAGGGTGTCGGGAATTCACCCCTCCACTTT. It specifies CSARGPEGVGNSPLHF.

This clonotype has ten or more counts. V and J are TRBV29-1 and TRBJ2-3; D is tentatively TRBD1 or TRBD2 (5 bases each). Germline V lookup: CDR1 SQVTM, CDR2 ANQGSEA. V was shortened by 3 bases and J by 6 bases, with 19 bases between the two germline ends. The CDR3 runs 15 residues. The CDR3 region is CSVDAGALSGDTQYF. CDR3 DNA sequence: TGCAGCGTTGACGCCGGGGCCCTCTCAGGTGATACGCAGTATTTT.

This clonotype has at least ten counts. This chain joins TRBV29-1 and TRBJ2-3; D gene unclear. Per the germline V gene, CDR1 is SQVTM and CDR2 is ANQGSEA. V shed 6 bases and J shed 1 base, with 14 bases lying between them. This CDR3 region has 14 residues. The CDR3 DNA reads TGCAGCGTCCTCTCCCCCCCTGGCACAGATACGCAGTATTTT. It yields the protein CSVLSPPGTDTQYF.

The sample holds many counts of this clonotype. V gene TRBV29-1 combines with J gene TRBJ1-1; 7 nucleotides match TRBD1. V gave up 2 bases and J gave up 4 bases; unmatched junction bases: 10. Germline CDR1 and CDR2: SQVTM and ANQGSEA. The CDR3 runs 15 residues. This CDR3 is CSVEKRQGSTTEAFF. The CDR3 DNA reads TGCAGCGTTGAAAAAAGACAGGGATCGACCACTGAAGCTTTCTTT.

This rearrangement joins TRBV4-1 to TRBJ1-4; D perhaps matches TRBD1 (6 bases). CDR1 and CDR2 from the germline V gene are MGHRA and YSYEKL. The CDR3 is made up of 18 amino acids. Trimming cost V 1 base and J 4 bases, with 19 bases left between them. DNA for the CDR3: TGCGCCAGCAGCCAAGGCGGACCCGGGACACACAATAATGAAAAACTGTTTTTT. The encoded protein is CASSQGGPGTHNNEKLFF.